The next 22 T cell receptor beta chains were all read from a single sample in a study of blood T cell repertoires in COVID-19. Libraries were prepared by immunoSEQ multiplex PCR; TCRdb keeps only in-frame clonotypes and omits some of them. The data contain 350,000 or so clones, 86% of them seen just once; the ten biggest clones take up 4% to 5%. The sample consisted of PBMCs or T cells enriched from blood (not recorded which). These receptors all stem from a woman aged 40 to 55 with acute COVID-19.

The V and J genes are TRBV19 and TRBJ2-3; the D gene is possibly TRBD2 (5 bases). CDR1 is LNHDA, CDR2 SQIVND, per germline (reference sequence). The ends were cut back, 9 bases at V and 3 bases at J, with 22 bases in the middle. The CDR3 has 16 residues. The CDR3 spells CASPAARNRRTDTQYF. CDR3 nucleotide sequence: TGTGCCAGCCCCGCGGCACGGAATCGGAGGACAGATACGCAGTATTTT.

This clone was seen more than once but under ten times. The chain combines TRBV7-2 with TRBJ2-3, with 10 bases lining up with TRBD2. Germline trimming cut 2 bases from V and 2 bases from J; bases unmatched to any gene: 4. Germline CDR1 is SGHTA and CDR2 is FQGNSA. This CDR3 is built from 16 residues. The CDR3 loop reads CASSLISGGATDTQYF. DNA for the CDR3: TGTGCCAGCAGCTTAATCAGCGGGGGGGCCACAGATACGCAGTATTTT.

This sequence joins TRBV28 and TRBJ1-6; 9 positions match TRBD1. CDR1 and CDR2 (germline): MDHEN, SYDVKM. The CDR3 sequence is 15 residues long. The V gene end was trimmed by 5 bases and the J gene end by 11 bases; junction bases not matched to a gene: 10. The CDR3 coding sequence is TGTGCCAGCAGTCTCATGGGGACAGGGTATCCACCCCTCCACTTT. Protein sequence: CASSLMGTGYPPLHF.

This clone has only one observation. DNA of the CDR3: TGTGCCAGCAGCTTTAGCTTCAGAGAACTTATCTACAATGAGCAGTTCTTC. It yields the protein CASSFSFRELIYNEQFF. This chain joins TRBV7-7 and TRBJ2-1; no definite D call. The CDR3 is made up of 17 amino acids. Germline CDR1 reads SSHAT; CDR2 reads FNYEAQ (reference sequence). The V end lost 3 bases, the J end lost 3 bases, and 18 bases lay between the germline ends.

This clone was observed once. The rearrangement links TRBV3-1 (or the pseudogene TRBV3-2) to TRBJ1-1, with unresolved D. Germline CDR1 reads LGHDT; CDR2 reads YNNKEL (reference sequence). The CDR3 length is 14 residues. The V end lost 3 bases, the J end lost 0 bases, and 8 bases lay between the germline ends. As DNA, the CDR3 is TGTGCCAGCAGCCAGGCGGTCATGAACACTGAAGCTTTCTTT. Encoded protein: CASSQAVMNTEAFF.

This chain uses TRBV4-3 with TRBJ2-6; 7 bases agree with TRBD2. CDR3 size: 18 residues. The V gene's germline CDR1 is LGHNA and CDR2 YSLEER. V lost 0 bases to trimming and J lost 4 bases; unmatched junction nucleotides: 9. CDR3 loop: CASSQDLGRESGANVLTF. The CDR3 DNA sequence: TGCGCCAGCAGCCAAGATTTGGGGCGGGAGAGCGGGGCCAACGTCCTGACTTTC.

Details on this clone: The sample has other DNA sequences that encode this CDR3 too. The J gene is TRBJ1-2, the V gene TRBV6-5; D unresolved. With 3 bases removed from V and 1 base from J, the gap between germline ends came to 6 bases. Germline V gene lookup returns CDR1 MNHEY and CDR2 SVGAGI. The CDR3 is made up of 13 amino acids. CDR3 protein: CASSYGLNYGYTF. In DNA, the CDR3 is TGTGCCAGCAGTTATGGGCTTAACTATGGCTACACCTTC.

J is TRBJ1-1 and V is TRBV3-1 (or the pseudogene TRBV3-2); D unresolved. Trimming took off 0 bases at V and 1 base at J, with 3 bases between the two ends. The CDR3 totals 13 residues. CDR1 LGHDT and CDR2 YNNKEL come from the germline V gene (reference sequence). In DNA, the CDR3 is TGTGCCAGCAGCCAAGACAGGAACACTGAAGCTTTCTTT. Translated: CASSQDRNTEAFF.

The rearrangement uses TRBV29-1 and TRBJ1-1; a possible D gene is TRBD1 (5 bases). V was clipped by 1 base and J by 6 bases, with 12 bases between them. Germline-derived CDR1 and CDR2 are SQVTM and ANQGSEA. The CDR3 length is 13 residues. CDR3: CSVEAGRVAEAFF. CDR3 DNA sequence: TGCAGCGTTGAAGCCGGCAGGGTGGCTGAAGCTTTCTTT.

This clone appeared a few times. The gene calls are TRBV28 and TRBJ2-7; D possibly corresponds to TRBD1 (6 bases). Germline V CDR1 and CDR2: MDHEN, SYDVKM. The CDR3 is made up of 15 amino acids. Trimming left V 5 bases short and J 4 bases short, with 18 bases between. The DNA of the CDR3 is TGTGCCAGCAGTACCAGGGGTCCGGCTATATACGAGCAGTACTTC. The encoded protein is CASSTRGPAIYEQYF.

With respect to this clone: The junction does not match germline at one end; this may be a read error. CDR3 sequence (DNA): TGTGCCAGCAGTGGGATGGGGGGTTTACAGGCCCAATTT. Amino acid sequence: CASSGMGGLQAQF. The chain joins TRBV3-1 (or the pseudogene TRBV3-2) to TRBJ1-1; D perhaps matches TRBD1 (5 bases). The CDR3 is made up of 13 amino acids. The germline CDR1 and CDR2 sequences are LGHDT and YNNKEL (reference sequence).

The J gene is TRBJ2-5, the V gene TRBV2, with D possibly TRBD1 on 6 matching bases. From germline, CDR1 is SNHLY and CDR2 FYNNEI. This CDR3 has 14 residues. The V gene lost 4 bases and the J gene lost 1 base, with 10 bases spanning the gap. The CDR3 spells CASSGQGFQETQYF. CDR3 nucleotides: TGTGCCAGCAGTGGGCAGGGGTTCCAAGAGACCCAGTACTTC.

For the CDR3, the DNA is TGTGCCAGCAGTTACGGGCAGGGTCGTGGCTACACCTTC. It encodes CASSYGQGRGYTF. The genes are TRBV6-5 and TRBJ1-2, with D possibly TRBD1 on 5 matching bases. V lost 2 bases, J lost 7 bases, and 11 bases lay in between. This CDR3 has 13 amino acids. Germline V gene sequence: CDR1 MNHEY, CDR2 SVGAGI.

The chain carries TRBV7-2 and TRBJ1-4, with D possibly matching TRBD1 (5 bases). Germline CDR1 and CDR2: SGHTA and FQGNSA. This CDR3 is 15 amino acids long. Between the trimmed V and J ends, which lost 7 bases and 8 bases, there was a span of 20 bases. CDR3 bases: TGTGCCAGCACCCTGGGGGGGACTGAGGGGGAAAAACTGTTTTTT. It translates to CASTLGGTEGEKLFF.

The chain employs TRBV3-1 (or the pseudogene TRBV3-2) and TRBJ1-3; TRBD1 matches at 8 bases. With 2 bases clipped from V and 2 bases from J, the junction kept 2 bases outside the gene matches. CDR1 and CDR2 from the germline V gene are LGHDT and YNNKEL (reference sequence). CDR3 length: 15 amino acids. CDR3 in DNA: TGTGCCAGCAGCCAAAAACAGGGGGCTGGAAACACCATATATTTT. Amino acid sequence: CASSQKQGAGNTIYF.

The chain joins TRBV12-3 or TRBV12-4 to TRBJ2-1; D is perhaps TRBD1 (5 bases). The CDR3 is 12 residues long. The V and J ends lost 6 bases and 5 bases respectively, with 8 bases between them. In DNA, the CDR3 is TGTGCCAGCAGAGAGACAGACAATGAGCAGTTCTTC. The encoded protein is CASRETDNEQFF.

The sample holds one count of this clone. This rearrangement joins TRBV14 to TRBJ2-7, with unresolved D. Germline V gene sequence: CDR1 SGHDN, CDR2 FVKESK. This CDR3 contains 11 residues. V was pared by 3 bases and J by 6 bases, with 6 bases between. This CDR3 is CASSHSSEQYF. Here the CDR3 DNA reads TGTGCCAGCAGCCACTCGTCCGAGCAGTACTTC.

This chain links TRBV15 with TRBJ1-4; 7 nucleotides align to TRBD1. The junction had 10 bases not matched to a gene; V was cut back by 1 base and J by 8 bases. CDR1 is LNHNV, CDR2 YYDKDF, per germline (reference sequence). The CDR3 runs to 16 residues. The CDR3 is CATSRAGQAKAEKLFF. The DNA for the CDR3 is TGTGCCACCAGCAGAGCCGGACAGGCAAAAGCAGAAAAACTGTTTTTT.

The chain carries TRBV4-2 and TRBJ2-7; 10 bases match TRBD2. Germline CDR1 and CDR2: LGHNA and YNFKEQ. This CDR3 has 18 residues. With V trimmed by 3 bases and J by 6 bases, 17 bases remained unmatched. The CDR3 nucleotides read TGTGCCAGCAGCCAGGGACTAGCGTCAGGGGACCACCGCGGCGAGCAGTACTTC. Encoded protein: CASSQGLASGDHRGEQYF.

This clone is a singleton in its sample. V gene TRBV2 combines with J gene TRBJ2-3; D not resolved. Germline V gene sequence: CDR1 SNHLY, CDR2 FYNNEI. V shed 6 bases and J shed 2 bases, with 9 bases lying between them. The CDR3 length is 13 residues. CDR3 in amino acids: CASRERLTDTQYF. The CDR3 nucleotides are TGTGCCAGCAGAGAGAGGCTCACAGATACGCAGTATTTT.

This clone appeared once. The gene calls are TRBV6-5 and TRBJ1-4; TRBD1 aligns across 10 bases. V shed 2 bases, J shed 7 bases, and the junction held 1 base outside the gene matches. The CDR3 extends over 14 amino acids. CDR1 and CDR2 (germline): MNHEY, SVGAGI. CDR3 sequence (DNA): TGTGCCAGCAGTTACGGGACAGGGGCTGAAAAACTGTTTTTT. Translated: CASSYGTGAEKLFF.

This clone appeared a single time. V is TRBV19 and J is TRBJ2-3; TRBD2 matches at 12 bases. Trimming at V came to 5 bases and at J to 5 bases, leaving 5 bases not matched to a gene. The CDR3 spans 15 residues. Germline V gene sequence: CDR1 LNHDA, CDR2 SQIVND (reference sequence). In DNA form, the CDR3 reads TGTGCCAGTAGTGACCGACTAGCGGGAGTAGATACGCAGTATTTT. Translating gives CASSDRLAGVDTQYF.